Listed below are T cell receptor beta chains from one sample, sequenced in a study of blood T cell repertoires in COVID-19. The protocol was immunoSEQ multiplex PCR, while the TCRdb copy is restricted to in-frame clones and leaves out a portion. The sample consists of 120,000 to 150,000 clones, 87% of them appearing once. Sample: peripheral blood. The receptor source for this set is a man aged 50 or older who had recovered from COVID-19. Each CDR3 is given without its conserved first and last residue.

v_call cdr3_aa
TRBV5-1 ASSFGRGGYEQY
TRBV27 ASSIGTGDLYEQY
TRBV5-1 ASSRQGENTEAF
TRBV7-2 ASSFQWGGGNEQY
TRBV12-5 ASGPRGGETQY
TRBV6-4 ASSQDRGHGELF
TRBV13 ASSYYNQETQY
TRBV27 ASSLGQYYGYT
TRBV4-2 ASSQAVGLNTEAF
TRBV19 ASSIVSLDRNYGYT
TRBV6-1 ASSTPGQAGNTIY
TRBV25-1 ASSEIESGNIQY
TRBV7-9 ASSQGQDNEKLF
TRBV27 ASSFGSKARTDTQY
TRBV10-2 ASSGTGGEQY
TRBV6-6 ARLSGGAQETQY
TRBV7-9 ASSLALRGGTEAF
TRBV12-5 ASGLFQGAVVRGYT
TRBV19 ASRSGDGIHTGELF
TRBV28 ASSLRGGTQY
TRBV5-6 ASSLSWPRQVGLNQPQH
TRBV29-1 SVVRTGANVLT
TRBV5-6 ASSRDPDRSNSPLH
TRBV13 ASSLRIELAGVDTQY
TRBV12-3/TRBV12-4 ASSSSTGFEQF
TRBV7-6 ASSLGGTGGDYGYT
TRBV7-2 ASSLSGGRDTQY
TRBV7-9 ASSAGQGAETQY
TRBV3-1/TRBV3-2 ASSQARHTSSGNTIY
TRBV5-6 ASSLGQNEQY
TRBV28 ASRNVQGKGRYEQY
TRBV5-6 ASNSGTGVIGSPLH
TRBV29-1 SVGHRGDGYT
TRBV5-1 ASSFSGVETQY
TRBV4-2 ASSQGRQDIRNTIY
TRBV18 ASSPNTSRVTEAF
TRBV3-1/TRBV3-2 ASSQESSGKSEQY
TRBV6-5 ASSYSSAGQETQY
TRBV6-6 AVRGGAPGNTIY
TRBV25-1 ASSRRDSYEQY
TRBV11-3 ASSSLAGGLDTQY
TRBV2 AVRGGTRPNTQY
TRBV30 AWSRDRVQPQH
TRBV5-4 ASSPGGASDSPLH
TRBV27 ASLSRGLTYEQY
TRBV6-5 ASSYWAVAYEQY
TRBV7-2 ASSLASGDGYT
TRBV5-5 ASSLEPQGYWTNEKLF
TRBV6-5 ASSYAGGIQPQH
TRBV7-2 ASSLSGARETQY
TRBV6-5 ASSYSRIQGLDTQY
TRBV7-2 ASSVRGGEQY
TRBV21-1 ASSKALVQAGTEAF
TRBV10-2 ASSAPPAGSYNEQF
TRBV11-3 ASSLGGGYMAF
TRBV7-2 ASSLETGRQETQY
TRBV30 AWALAGEGTQY